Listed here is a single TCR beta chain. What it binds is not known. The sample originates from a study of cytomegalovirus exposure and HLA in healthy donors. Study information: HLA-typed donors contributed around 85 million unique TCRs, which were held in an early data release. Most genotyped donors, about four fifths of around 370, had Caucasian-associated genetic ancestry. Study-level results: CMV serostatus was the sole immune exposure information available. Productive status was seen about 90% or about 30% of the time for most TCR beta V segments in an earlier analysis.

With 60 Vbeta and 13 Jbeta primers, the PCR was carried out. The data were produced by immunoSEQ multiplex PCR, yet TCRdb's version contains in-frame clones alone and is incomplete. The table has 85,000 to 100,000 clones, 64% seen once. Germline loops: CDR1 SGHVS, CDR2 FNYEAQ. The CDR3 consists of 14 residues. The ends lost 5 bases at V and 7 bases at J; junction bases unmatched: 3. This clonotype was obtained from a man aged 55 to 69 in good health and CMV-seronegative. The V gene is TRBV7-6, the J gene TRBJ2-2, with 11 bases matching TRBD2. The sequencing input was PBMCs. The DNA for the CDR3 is TGTGCCAGCAGCCCCGGACTAGCGGGCGGGGAGCTGTTTTTT. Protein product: CASSPGLAGGELFF. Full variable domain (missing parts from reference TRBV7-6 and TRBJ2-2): GAGVSQSPRYKVTKRGQDVALRCDPISGHVSLYWYRQALGQGPEFLTYFNYEAQQDKSGLPNDRFSAERPEGSISTLTIQRTEQRDSAMYRCASSPGLAGGELFFGEGSRLTVL.